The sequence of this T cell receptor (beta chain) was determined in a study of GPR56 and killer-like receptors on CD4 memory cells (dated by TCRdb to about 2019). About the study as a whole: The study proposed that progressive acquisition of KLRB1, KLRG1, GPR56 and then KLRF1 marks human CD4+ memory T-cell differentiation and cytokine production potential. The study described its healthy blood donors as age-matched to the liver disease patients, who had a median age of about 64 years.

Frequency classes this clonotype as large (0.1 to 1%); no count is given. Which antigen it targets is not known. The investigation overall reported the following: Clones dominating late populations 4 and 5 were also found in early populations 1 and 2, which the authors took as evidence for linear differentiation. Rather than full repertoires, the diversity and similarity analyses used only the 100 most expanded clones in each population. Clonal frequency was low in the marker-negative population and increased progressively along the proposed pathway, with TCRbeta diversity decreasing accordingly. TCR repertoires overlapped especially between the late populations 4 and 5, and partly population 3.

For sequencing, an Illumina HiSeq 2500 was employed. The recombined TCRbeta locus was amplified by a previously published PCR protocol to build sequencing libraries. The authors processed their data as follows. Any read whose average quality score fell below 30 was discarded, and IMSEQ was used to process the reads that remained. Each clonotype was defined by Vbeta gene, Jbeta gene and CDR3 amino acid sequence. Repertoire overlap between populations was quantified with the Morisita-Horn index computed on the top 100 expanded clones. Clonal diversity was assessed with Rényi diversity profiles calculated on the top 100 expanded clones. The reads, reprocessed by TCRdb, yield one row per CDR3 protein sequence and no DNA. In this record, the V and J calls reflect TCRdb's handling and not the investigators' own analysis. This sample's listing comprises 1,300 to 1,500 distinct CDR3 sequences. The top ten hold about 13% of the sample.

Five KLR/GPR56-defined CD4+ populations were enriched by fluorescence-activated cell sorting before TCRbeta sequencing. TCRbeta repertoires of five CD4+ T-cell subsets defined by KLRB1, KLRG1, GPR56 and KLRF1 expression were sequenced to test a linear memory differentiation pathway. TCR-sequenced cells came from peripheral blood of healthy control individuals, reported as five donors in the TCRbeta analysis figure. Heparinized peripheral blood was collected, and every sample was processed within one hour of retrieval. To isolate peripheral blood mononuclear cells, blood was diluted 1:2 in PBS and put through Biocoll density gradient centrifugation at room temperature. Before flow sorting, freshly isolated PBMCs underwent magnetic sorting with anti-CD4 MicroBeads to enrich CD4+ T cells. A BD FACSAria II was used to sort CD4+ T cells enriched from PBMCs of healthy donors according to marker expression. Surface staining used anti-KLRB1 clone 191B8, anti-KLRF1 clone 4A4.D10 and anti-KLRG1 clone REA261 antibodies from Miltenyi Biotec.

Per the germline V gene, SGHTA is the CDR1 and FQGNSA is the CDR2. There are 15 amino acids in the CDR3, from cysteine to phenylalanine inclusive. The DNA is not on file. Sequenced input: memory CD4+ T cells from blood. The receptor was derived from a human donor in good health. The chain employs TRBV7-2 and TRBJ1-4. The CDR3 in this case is CASSQSGLLEEKLFF. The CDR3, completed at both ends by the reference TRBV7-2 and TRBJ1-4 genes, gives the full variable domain GAGVSQSPSNKVTEKGKDVELRCDPISGHTALYWYRQSLGQGLEFLIYFQGNSAPDKSGLPSDRFSAERTGGSVSTLTIQRTQQEDSAVYLCASSQSGLLEEKLFFGSGTQLSVL.